The clone carrying this TCR beta chain is called medium-sized based on its frequency. Its antigen remains unidentified. Per the germline V gene, CDR1 is LNHNV and CDR2 is YYDKDF (reference sequence). This CDR3 has 13 amino acids. One tube held mixed TRB-A and TRB-B primer pools for touch-down PCR. Reprocessing the multiplex PCR reads, TCRdb reports a single entry for every CDR3 protein and omits DNA. Recorded here are 4,500 or so distinct CDR3 sequences; the top ten clones represent roughly 10%. Each sample's input was 200 to 300 ng genomic DNA, 30,000 to 45,000 genome equivalents. This sample was included in a study of T cell clusters in autoimmune cytopenias. Study observations and caveats: TRB repertoire shifts in secondary cytopenia and chronic lymphocytic leukemia mostly reflected lymphoma, not autoimmunity.

These data were also reused for a study on T cell repertoires in aging, cancer and after chemotherapy. That source adds: Untreated cancer patients had significantly lower blood TCR diversity than age-matched healthy donors.

The TCR was taken from a human donor in good health. The genes are TRBV15 and TRBJ1-5; TCRdb's D call of TRBD1 is untestable without DNA. Sequencing used peripheral blood. The CDR3 spells CATSTALTGEKHF.